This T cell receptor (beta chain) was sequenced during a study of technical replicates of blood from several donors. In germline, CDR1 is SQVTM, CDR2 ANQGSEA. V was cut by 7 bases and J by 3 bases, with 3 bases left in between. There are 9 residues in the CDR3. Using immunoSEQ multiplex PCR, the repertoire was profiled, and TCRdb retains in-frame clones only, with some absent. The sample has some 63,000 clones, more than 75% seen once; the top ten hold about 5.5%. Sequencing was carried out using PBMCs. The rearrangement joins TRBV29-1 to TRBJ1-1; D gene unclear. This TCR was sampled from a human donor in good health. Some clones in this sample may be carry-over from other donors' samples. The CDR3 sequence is CSADTEAFF. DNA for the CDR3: TGCAGCGCTGACACTGAAGCTTTCTTT.